Listed below are T cell receptor beta chains from one sample, sequenced in a study of T cells after yellow fever vaccination. TCRdb passed the 5' RACE reads through MiXCR, listing each CDR3 protein once. The sample carries 400,000 to 450,000 distinct CDR3 sequences, around a sixth recorded once. The sample was PBMCs, taken before the yellow fever booster vaccination. Receptors were obtained from a young man who received the YFV17D yellow fever vaccine. Both conserved end residues are part of each CDR3. Clone size is stated in some rows and not others, as once, few, many or a class when expanded.

TRBV5-1	TRBJ2-7	.	CASSLAPGRTVKDEQYF
TRBV4-1	TRBJ2-3	few	CASSQVVLASTDTQYF
TRBV7-9	TRBJ2-1	.	CASSPSMGAGEQFF
TRBV6-2/TRBV6-3	TRBJ2-5	few	CATGTTQETQYF
TRBV7-2	TRBJ1-1	few	CASSVNRGNDGTEAFF
TRBV24-1	TRBJ2-5	.	CATSDSKGTAHTF
TRBV14	TRBJ2-7	.	CASSHTGWEYF
TRBV6-2/TRBV6-3	TRBJ2-2	.	CASTQGTVGELFF
TRBV7-9	TRBJ2-7	few	CASSFPGTGDHEQYF
TRBV20-1	TRBJ2-5	.	CSASGSGETQYF
TRBV5-1	TRBJ2-5	many	CASSGWTGPETQYF
TRBV7-2	TRBJ1-5	few	CASSLDRRQPQHF
TRBV7-8	TRBJ2-6	.	CASSLRETGANVLTF
TRBV7-9	TRBJ2-1	once	CASSFGRESYNEQFF
TRBV28	TRBJ2-1	few	CASSLANKVEQFF
TRBV12-3/TRBV12-4	TRBJ1-3	few	CASRKTGAGGNTIYF
TRBV6-2/TRBV6-3	TRBJ1-5	few	CASSYPGQVNQPQHF
TRBV6-2/TRBV6-3	TRBJ2-5	.	CASTMGRTQYF
TRBV20-1	TRBJ2-3	.	CSARDLRGKSTDTQYF
TRBV4-3	TRBJ2-3	.	CASSQAAGPSTDTQYF
TRBV4-1	TRBJ2-3	.	CASSKTRDPSDTQYF
TRBV12-3/TRBV12-4	TRBJ2-2	.	CASRTSPGQGWTGELFF
TRBV6-5	TRBJ1-1	few	CASSYQGFTEAFF
TRBV7-2	TRBJ2-1	many	CASSNLAGGHNEQFF
TRBV5-5	TRBJ2-7	few	CASSLGRGLFGYEQYF
TRBV6-5	TRBJ1-1	.	CASSFLRGGTEAFF
TRBV3-2	TRBJ2-2	.	CASSYGLAPTGELFF
TRBV2	TRBJ2-1	few	CASSQAGQLNEQFF